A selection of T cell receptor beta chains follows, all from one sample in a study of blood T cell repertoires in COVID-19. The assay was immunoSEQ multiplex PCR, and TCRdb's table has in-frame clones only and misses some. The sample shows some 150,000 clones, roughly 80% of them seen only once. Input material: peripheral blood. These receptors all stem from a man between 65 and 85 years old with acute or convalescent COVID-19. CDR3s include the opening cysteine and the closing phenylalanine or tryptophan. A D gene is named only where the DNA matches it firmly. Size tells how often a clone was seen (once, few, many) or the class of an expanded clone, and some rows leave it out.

CDR3: CASSLYPQDGLNTEAFF; DNA: TGTGCCAGCAGTCTATACCCACAGGACGGACTGAACACTGAAGCTTTCTTT; D: -; V: TRBV6-6; size: few; J: TRBJ1-1
CDR3: CASNRQQTYEQYF; DNA: TGTGCCAGCAACAGACAGCAAACCTACGAGCAGTACTTC; D: -; V: TRBV5-5; size: -; J: TRBJ2-7
CDR3: CASSVTGGGEKLFF; DNA: TGTGCCAGTAGTGTGACAGGGGGCGGTGAAAAACTGTTTTTT; D: TRBD1; V: TRBV19; size: once; J: TRBJ1-4
CDR3: CASTLGGGNEKLFF; DNA: TGCGCCAGCACCTTGGGCGGGGGAAATGAAAAACTGTTTTTT; D: -; V: TRBV5-1; size: -; J: TRBJ1-4
CDR3: CASSIRRTNGVGEQFF; DNA: TGTGCCAGTAGTATAAGGCGGACTAATGGGGTTGGGGAGCAGTTCTTC; D: -; V: TRBV19; size: -; J: TRBJ2-1
CDR3: CASSEGRQGSTF; DNA: TGTGCCAGCAGTGAAGGTCGCCAGGGTAGCACCTTC; D: -; V: TRBV6-1; size: -; J: TRBJ1-2
CDR3: CASTPSTGAKTEAFF; DNA: TGTGCCAGCACCCCCTCGACAGGGGCGAAGACTGAAGCTTTCTTT; D: TRBD1; V: TRBV2; size: -; J: TRBJ1-1
CDR3: CASSFTSGGSTDTQYF; DNA: TGCGCCAGCAGCTTTACTAGCGGGGGGAGCACAGATACGCAGTATTTT; D: TRBD2; V: TRBV5-1; size: -; J: TRBJ2-3
CDR3: CASRAGDSPLHF; DNA: TGTGCCAGCAGAGCAGGGGATTCACCCCTCCACTTT; D: -; V: TRBV7-9; size: -; J: TRBJ1-6
CDR3: CASSGTGSSGELFF; DNA: TGTGCCAGTTCCGGGACAGGGAGTTCCGGGGAGCTGTTTTTT; D: TRBD1; V: TRBV19; size: few; J: TRBJ2-2
CDR3: CASSSPGGLNTGELFF; DNA: TGTGCCAGCTCCTCTCCGGGGGGCCTCAACACCGGGGAGCTGTTTTTT; D: -; V: TRBV9; size: -; J: TRBJ2-2
CDR3: CASSRVSTGNSYEQYF; DNA: TGCGCCAGCAGCCGAGTATCGACAGGGAACTCCTACGAGCAGTACTTC; D: TRBD1; V: TRBV4-1; size: -; J: TRBJ2-7
CDR3: CASSDGWRETGGRGKETQYF; DNA: TGTGCCAGCAGTGACGGGTGGAGAGAGACAGGGGGGCGAGGGAAAGAGACCCAGTACTTC; D: TRBD1; V: TRBV2; size: -; J: TRBJ2-5
CDR3: CASSGDSYGELFF; DNA: TGTGCCAGCAGCGGCGACTCCTACGGGGAGCTGTTTTTT; D: -; V: TRBV9; size: once; J: TRBJ2-2
CDR3: CATSDHGQGNEAFF; DNA: TGTGCCACCAGTGATCACGGACAGGGTAATGAAGCTTTCTTT; D: TRBD1; V: TRBV24-1; size: -; J: TRBJ1-1
CDR3: CASRPGLAGGPSETQYF; DNA: TGTGCCAGCAGACCGGGACTAGCGGGGGGGCCCTCAGAGACCCAGTACTTC; D: TRBD2; V: TRBV2; size: -; J: TRBJ2-5
CDR3: CASSFVGRQGYEQYF; DNA: TGTGCCAGCAGTTTCGTCGGGCGACAGGGCTACGAGCAGTACTTC; D: TRBD1; V: TRBV28; size: -; J: TRBJ2-7
CDR3: CASSARGHYGYTF; DNA: TGTGCCAGCAGCGCAAGGGGGCACTATGGCTACACCTTC; D: TRBD1; V: TRBV9; size: -; J: TRBJ1-2
CDR3: CASSTHRRAGRNNQPQHF; DNA: TGCGCCAGCAGCACCCACCGGCGGGCAGGCCGGAACAATCAGCCCCAGCATTTT; D: -; V: TRBV5-1; size: -; J: TRBJ1-5
CDR3: CASSPDRGKTDTQYF; DNA: TGTGCCAGCAGCCCGGACAGGGGCAAAACGGATACGCAGTATTTT; D: TRBD1; V: TRBV7-3; size: -; J: TRBJ2-3
CDR3: CASSRNMGGSVF; DNA: TGTGCCAGCAGCCGAAATATGGGCGGGAGTGTGTTC; D: TRBD2; V: TRBV3-1/TRBV3-2; size: -; J: TRBJ2-4
CDR3: CASSEGQGSTEAFF; DNA: TGTGCCAGCAGTGAAGGCCAGGGGAGCACTGAAGCTTTCTTT; D: -; V: TRBV25-1; size: -; J: TRBJ1-1
CDR3: CASSLTQAGEETQYF; DNA: TGTGCCAGCAGCTTGACCCAAGCGGGAGAAGAGACCCAGTACTTC; D: TRBD2; V: TRBV5-6; size: -; J: TRBJ2-5
CDR3: CAISSGSQTYNEQFF; DNA: TGTGCCATCAGCAGCGGGAGCCAAACCTACAATGAGCAGTTCTTC; D: TRBD2; V: TRBV10-3; size: -; J: TRBJ2-1
CDR3: CASSFLSGGGEAFF; DNA: TGTGCCAGCAGCTTTCTCAGCGGAGGGGGCGAAGCTTTCTTT; D: TRBD1; V: TRBV5-8; size: -; J: TRBJ1-1
CDR3: CASSDRDLSPLHF; DNA: TGTGCCAGCAGCGACAGGGATCTATCACCCCTCCACTTT; D: TRBD1; V: TRBV12-3/TRBV12-4; size: -; J: TRBJ1-6
CDR3: CASSEAGGLAGVYEQYF; DNA: TGTGCCAGCAGTGAAGCAGGCGGACTAGCGGGAGTTTACGAGCAGTACTTC; D: TRBD2; V: TRBV6-1; size: -; J: TRBJ2-7
CDR3: CASRGGAWTQYF; DNA: TGCGCCAGCAGAGGTGGGGCTTGGACGCAGTATTTT; D: -; V: TRBV5-1; size: -; J: TRBJ2-3
CDR3: CASSERGGTQYF; DNA: TGTGCCAGCAGTGAACGGGGTGGTACGCAGTATTTT; D: -; V: TRBV6-1; size: once; J: TRBJ2-3
CDR3: CASSLAGRTSGNTIYF; DNA: TGTGCCAGCAGCTTAGCGGGGAGGACTTCTGGAAACACCATATATTTT; D: -; V: TRBV7-9; size: -; J: TRBJ1-3
CDR3: CASSPTFRDEQFF; DNA: TGTGCCAGCAGCCCTACCTTTCGAGATGAGCAGTTCTTC; D: -; V: TRBV11-2; size: -; J: TRBJ2-1
CDR3: CASSQEWAGNTGELFF; DNA: TGCGCCAGCAGCCAAGAGTGGGCAGGGAACACCGGGGAGCTGTTTTTT; D: -; V: TRBV4-1; size: -; J: TRBJ2-2
CDR3: CASSPGQSPEAFF; DNA: TGTGCCAGCAGTCCAGGACAGTCGCCCGAAGCTTTCTTT; D: -; V: TRBV28; size: -; J: TRBJ1-1
CDR3: CASSWIPGQGFSSPLHF; DNA: TGCGCCAGCAGCTGGATCCCGGGACAGGGATTTTCTTCACCCCTCCACTTT; D: TRBD1; V: TRBV5-1; size: -; J: TRBJ1-6
CDR3: CASTPGQLSPLHF; DNA: TGTGCCAGCACCCCGGGACAGTTGTCGCCCCTCCACTTT; D: TRBD1; V: TRBV6-5; size: -; J: TRBJ1-6
CDR3: CASSSTSGREVDTQYF; DNA: TGTGCCAGCAGCTCGACTAGCGGGAGGGAGGTAGATACGCAGTATTTT; D: TRBD2; V: TRBV11-1; size: once; J: TRBJ2-3
CDR3: CASSADTGEQFF; DNA: TGTGCCAGTAGTGCCGACACTGGTGAGCAGTTCTTC; D: -; V: TRBV19; size: few; J: TRBJ2-1
CDR3: CASSPVRTGHSSYNEQFF; DNA: TGTGCCAGCTCACCGGTAAGGACAGGCCATAGCTCCTACAATGAGCAGTTCTTC; D: TRBD1; V: TRBV18; size: -; J: TRBJ2-1
CDR3: CASSIKGLNSPLHF; DNA: TGTGCCAGTAGTATCAAGGGGCTAAATTCACCCCTCCACTTT; D: -; V: TRBV19; size: -; J: TRBJ1-6
CDR3: CASSPGHLGGELFF; DNA: TGCGCCAGCAGCCCGGGACACCTCGGCGGGGAGCTGTTTTTT; D: -; V: TRBV5-1; size: few; J: TRBJ2-2
CDR3: CASSQVEGGYTF; DNA: TGTGCCAGCAGCCAAGTGGAGGGCGGCTACACCTTC; D: -; V: TRBV3-1/TRBV3-2; size: many; J: TRBJ1-2